This TCR beta chain stems from a study of T cells after yellow fever vaccination. Points from the study as a whole: Post-booster repertoires again held most primary-vaccination clones (roughly 95% CD4, 80% to 90% CD8). Compared with primary, the secondary response was weaker and peaked at day 5, not 15.

5'RACE template switching generated TCR cDNA, adding a universal primer site and UMIs. MiXCR, run by TCRdb on the 5' RACE reads, gives a single entry per CDR3 protein. This sample yields around 350,000 distinct CDR3 sequences, of which 6.2% are seen a single time; 15% belongs to the top ten. Germline-derived CDR1 and CDR2 are DFQATT and SNEGSKA (reference sequence). V was cut by 7 bases and J by 0 bases, with 16 bases left in between. This CDR3 has 15 residues. This clonotype was counted at least ten times. Its antigen is still unknown. Specimen: PBMCs, collected 5 days after the yellow fever booster vaccination. This chain connects TRBV20-1 to TRBJ1-3; D may be TRBD1 (5 bases). The sequence was collected from a man aged 25 to 40 who received the YFV17D yellow fever vaccine. The DNA for the CDR3 is TGCAGTGTCGTCCCTGGGGGTCTCTCTGGAAACACCATATATTTT. This sequence encodes CSVVPGGLSGNTIYF.